A single sample is the source of the 22 T cell receptor beta chains below, sequenced in a study of T cells after yellow fever vaccination. TCRdb reprocessed the 5' RACE reads with MiXCR, giving one entry per CDR3 protein. The table shows hundreds of thousands of distinct CDR3 sequences, with under 20% occurring only once. The input for sequencing was PBMCs, taken before the yellow fever booster vaccination. The receptors originated from a man aged 18 to 30 who received the YFV17D yellow fever vaccine.

This clonotype was counted between two and nine times. The rearrangement joins TRBV9 to TRBJ2-3, with TRBD2 identical over 12 bases. Germline CDR1 and CDR2: SGDLS and YYNGEE. Germline trimming cut 2 bases from V and 8 bases from J; bases unmatched to any gene: 9. There are 16 residues in the CDR3. This chain's CDR3 is CASSVIPSGGALTQYF. The CDR3 nucleotides are TGTGCCAGCAGCGTTATCCCTAGCGGGGGGGCCCTTACGCAGTATTTT.

This clonotype has just a few counts. The chain uses TRBV6-5 and TRBJ1-1; a possible D gene is TRBD1 (6 bases). CDR1 and CDR2 from the germline V gene are MNHEY and SVGAGI. This CDR3 is 17 amino acids long. V shed 1 base and J shed 1 base, with 16 bases lying between them. The CDR3, as DNA: TGTGCCAGCAGTTACTTCCGGACAGTTGTTTCGAACACTGAAGCTTTCTTT. It translates to CASSYFRTVVSNTEAFF.

This clonotype was seen a handful of times. This sequence joins TRBV10-3 and TRBJ2-5; TRBD2 matches 7 bases. V was clipped by 0 bases and J by 2 bases; unmatched bases: 6. Germline-derived CDR1 and CDR2 are ENHRY and SYGVKD. This CDR3 comprises 16 residues. Here the CDR3 DNA reads TGTGCCATCAGTGAGTCGAGGTCTAGCGGACAAGAGACCCAGTACTTC. It encodes CAISESRSSGQETQYF.

The J gene is TRBJ1-6, the V gene TRBV20-1, with D perhaps matching TRBD1 (5 bases). The CDR3 length is 15 residues. Germline lookup yields CDR1 DFQATT and CDR2 SNEGSKA (reference sequence). V was trimmed by 3 bases and J by 7 bases, leaving 16 bases between them. CDR3 DNA sequence: TGCAGTGCTAGTTCCGAGAAAGGGGCAAATTCACCCCTCCACTTT. It specifies CSASSEKGANSPLHF.

J is TRBJ2-2 and V is TRBV6-5; D is possibly TRBD1 (5 bases). The CDR3 extends over 17 amino acids. The germline V gene encodes CDR1 MNHEY and CDR2 SVGAGI. V lost 5 bases and J lost 1, with 17 bases in between. The CDR3 bases are TGTGCCAGCAGTCTTACACGGACAACCTTGAACACCGGGGAGCTGTTTTTT. Translated, it gives CASSLTRTTLNTGELFF.

The rearrangement uses TRBV4-3 and TRBJ1-1, with TRBD1 matching over 10 bases. V was pared by 5 bases and J by 10 bases, with 10 bases of the junction left unmatched. From germline, CDR1 is LGHNA and CDR2 YSLEER. The CDR3 loop spans 14 amino acids. The CDR3 is CASSADRGGLLAFF. Written as DNA, the CDR3 is TGCGCCAGCAGCGCGGACAGGGGGGGGCTGTTAGCTTTCTTT.

The gene calls are TRBV4-1 and TRBJ1-2; TRBD1 is a possible D gene (5 bases). The V end lost 3 bases, the J end lost 0 bases, and 14 bases lay between the germline ends. This CDR3 contains 16 residues. Germline V gives CDR1 MGHRA, CDR2 YSYEKL. CDR3 sequence reads: CASSHLGTGSNYGYTF. In DNA form, the CDR3 reads TGCGCCAGCAGCCACCTGGGGACCGGTTCTAACTATGGCTACACCTTC.

V usage is TRBV12-3 or TRBV12-4 and J usage is TRBJ1-2; D not resolved. The CDR3 runs 14 residues. V lost 6 bases, J lost 7 bases, and 18 bases lay in between. Written as DNA, the CDR3 is TGTGCCAGCAGCCCTCATCGCCAGGCGGGTGGCTACACCTTC. Amino acids: CASSPHRQAGGYTF.

This clonotype came up a few times. The chain is built from TRBV7-9 and TRBJ2-3, with D tentatively TRBD1 (5 bases). The CDR3 is 15 residues long. Trimming pared 2 bases from V and 2 bases from J, leaving 11 bases between. Looked up from germline, CDR1 is SEHNR and CDR2 is FQNEAQ (reference sequence). CDR3 DNA sequence: TGTGCCAGCAGCTTAAAGGGGCCTGTCACAGATACGCAGTATTTT. Translated, it gives CASSLKGPVTDTQYF.

This chain joins TRBV4-1 and TRBJ2-5, with D possibly called TRBD1 or TRBD2 (5 bases each). Germline loops: CDR1 MGHRA, CDR2 YSYEKL. V was pared by 2 bases and J by 5 bases, with 21 bases between. The CDR3 sequence is 17 residues long. DNA of the CDR3: TGCGCCAGCAGCCAAATCGGGGCGCGAAGAGGGAAGGAGACCCAGTACTTC. Its translation: CASSQIGARRGKETQYF.

The V call is TRBV5-1, the J call TRBJ2-7; maybe TRBD1 (5 bases). Trimming left V 0 bases short and J 2 bases short, with 18 bases between. Germline CDR1 reads SGHRS; CDR2 reads YFSETQ. CDR3 size: 17 residues. In DNA form, the CDR3 reads TGCGCCAGCAGCTTGGACTTCAGGGCCGCGAGGACCTACGAGCAGTACTTC. Amino acid sequence: CASSLDFRAARTYEQYF.

This chain uses TRBV18 with TRBJ1-2; D unresolved. The V end was cut by 3 bases, the J end by 6 bases, with 14 bases between. Germline V CDR1 and CDR2: KGHSH, LQKENI. CDR3 length equals 14 residues. CDR3 in amino acids: CASSPSTPLDGYTF. DNA of the CDR3: TGTGCCAGCTCACCTTCAACACCGCTCGATGGCTACACCTTC.

The V call is TRBV6-6, the J call TRBJ1-4, with 8 bases matching TRBD1. The V and J ends lost 2 bases and 4 bases, in that order; junction bases with no gene match: 0. Germline CDR1 reads MNHNY; CDR2 reads SVGAGI (reference sequence). This CDR3 has 14 amino acids. CDR3: CASSYDRGNEKLFF. The CDR3 nucleotides read TGTGCCAGCAGTTACGACAGGGGTAATGAAAAACTGTTTTTT.

The chain employs TRBV6-5 and TRBJ2-7, with TRBD2 matching 8 bases. The CDR3 spans 13 residues. Germline CDR1 is MNHEY and CDR2 is SVGAGI. The V gene end was trimmed by 6 bases and the J gene end by 4 bases; junction bases not matched to a gene: 5. CDR3 in DNA: TGTGCCAGCAGACGGGGGGGTATGTACGAGCAGTACTTC. It is translated as CASRRGGMYEQYF.

The CDR3 is CASSSPGTGGAGSYEQYV. CDR3 DNA sequence: TGTGCCAGCAGCTCCCCCGGGACAGGGGGCGCGGGTTCCTACGAGCAGTACGTC. This chain connects TRBV7-9 to TRBJ2-7; 12 nucleotides line up with TRBD1. Germline V lookup: CDR1 SEHNR, CDR2 FQNEAQ (reference sequence). The CDR3 is made up of 18 amino acids. The V and J ends lost 4 bases and 1 base, in that order; junction bases with no gene match: 11.

This clonotype was recorded at least ten times. The V and J genes are TRBV12-3 or TRBV12-4 and TRBJ2-1, with 9 bases aligning to TRBD1. The CDR3 has 15 amino acids. V dropped 3 bases and J dropped 10; count of bases not matched to a gene: 10. CDR3 in DNA: TGTGCCAGCAGTTTGTATCAGGACAGGGGAATAGAGCAGTTCTTC. Protein sequence: CASSLYQDRGIEQFF.

This sequence joins TRBV6-5 and TRBJ2-3, with 8 positions matching TRBD1. This CDR3 is built from 12 residues. V lost 8 bases, J lost 15 bases, and 13 bases stayed unmatched. The V gene's germline CDR1 is MNHEY and CDR2 SVGAGI. This CDR3 reads CASGTGGRRQYF. In DNA, the CDR3 is TGTGCCAGCGGAACAGGGGGTAGACGACAATATTTT.

This clonotype has ten or more counts. The chain combines TRBV7-2 with TRBJ2-4; possibly TRBD2 for D (5 bases). This CDR3 spans 14 amino acids. Germline V CDR1 and CDR2: SGHTA, FQGNSA. Trimming pared 1 base from V and 7 bases from J, leaving 11 bases between. CDR3 in amino acids: CASSLGPGNNIQYF. CDR3 nucleotides: TGTGCCAGCAGCTTAGGTCCGGGGAATAACATTCAGTACTTC. Together with reference TRBV7-2 and TRBJ2-4, the CDR3 gives the full variable domain: GAGVSQSPSNKVTEKGKDVELRCDPISGHTALYWYRQSLGQGLEFLIYFQGNSAPDKSGLPSDRFSAERTGGSVSTLTIQRTQQEDSAVYLCASSLGPGNNIQYFGAGTRLSVL.

Written as DNA, the CDR3 is TGCAGCGTTGCTATGGGATCTTCATCGACTAACTATGGCTACACCTTC. It specifies CSVAMGSSSTNYGYTF. The rearrangement links TRBV29-1 to TRBJ1-2; the D is unclear. Trimming stripped 4 bases from V and 0 bases from J, with 18 bases between. The CDR3 runs to 16 residues. Germline assignment: CDR1 SQVTM and CDR2 ANQGSEA. The full variable domain, completed using reference TRBV29-1 and TRBJ1-2, is SAVISQKPSRDICQRGTSLTIQCQVDSQVTMMFWYRQQPGQSLTLIATANQGSEATYESGFVIDKFPISRPNLTFSTLTVSNMSPEDSSIYLCSVAMGSSSTNYGYTFGSGTRLTVV.

This clonotype was counted only a few times. V and J are TRBV5-1 and TRBJ2-1, with D possibly being TRBD1 (5 bases). Germline CDR1 SGHRS, CDR2 YFSETQ. This CDR3 is built from 13 residues. V lost 7 bases and J 7 bases, leaving 15 bases between the germline ends. The CDR3 is CASGGWQGNEQFF. CDR3 bases: TGCGCCAGCGGCGGCTGGCAGGGTAATGAGCAGTTCTTC.

This sequence joins TRBV20-1 and TRBJ2-5; D may be TRBD2 (7 bases). V lost 2 bases and J lost 5, with 18 bases in between. Germline assignment: CDR1 DFQATT and CDR2 SNEGSKA (reference sequence). The CDR3 contains 15 residues. The CDR3 is CSARPAGGPQETQYF. CDR3 nucleotide sequence: TGCAGTGCTAGACCCGCCGGGGGGCCACAGGAGACCCAGTACTTC.

The rearrangement uses TRBV6-2 or TRBV6-3 and TRBJ2-3; D is possibly TRBD2 (6 bases). Germline V gives CDR1 MNHEY, CDR2 SVGEGT. Trimming cost V 8 bases and J 13 bases, with 16 bases left between them. The CDR3 length is 11 residues. The CDR3 nucleotides read TGTGCCAGCGCTAACGGGGGAGACAAGTATTTT. It codes for CASANGGDKYF.